These 26 T cell receptor beta chains came from one sample sequenced in a study of T cells after yellow fever vaccination. Using its own MiXCR run on the 5' RACE reads, TCRdb lists one record per CDR3 protein. The table has 510,000 or so distinct CDR3 sequences, about 19% seen once. Sequenced here: PBMCs, sampled 15 days after the yellow fever booster vaccination. The receptors were sampled from a man aged 30 to 45 who received the YFV17D yellow fever vaccine.

The chain carries TRBV10-3 and TRBJ2-7, with TRBD1 identical over 9 bases. V trimming: 3 bases; J trimming: 2 bases; junction bases outside the gene matches: 8. CDR3 length: 16 amino acids. Per germline, CDR1 ENHRY and CDR2 SYGVKD. The CDR3: CAISDPRTGEAYEQYF. In DNA form, the CDR3 reads TGTGCCATCAGTGACCCGAGGACAGGGGAGGCCTACGAGCAGTACTTC.

This chain links TRBV9 with TRBJ2-5, with TRBD2 identical over 8 bases. The CDR3 runs to 15 residues. V shed 0 bases, J shed 5 bases, and the junction held 6 bases outside the gene matches. CDR1 SGDLS and CDR2 YYNGEE come from the germline V gene. The CDR3 coding sequence is TGTGCCAGCAGCGTAGCGGGAGGGATGTTTGAGACCCAGTACTTC. Its translation: CASSVAGGMFETQYF.

The gene calls are TRBV29-1 and TRBJ1-2, with 7 bases matching TRBD1. The J segment lost 3 bases and the V segment lost 6 bases, leaving 10 bases of the junction unmatched. The germline V gene encodes CDR1 SQVTM and CDR2 ANQGSEA. The CDR3 is 14 residues long. CDR3 in amino acids: CSVPPDRVDYGYTF. The DNA for the CDR3 is TGCAGCGTCCCTCCCGACAGGGTCGACTATGGCTACACCTTC. Full variable domain (rest looked up from reference TRBV29-1 and TRBJ1-2): SAVISQKPSRDICQRGTSLTIQCQVDSQVTMMFWYRQQPGQSLTLIATANQGSEATYESGFVIDKFPISRPNLTFSTLTVSNMSPEDSSIYLCSVPPDRVDYGYTFGSGTRLTVV.

A few counts support this clonotype. The V and J genes are TRBV4-2 and TRBJ2-1; tentatively, D is TRBD1 (6 bases). Germline V gene data show CDR1 as LGHNA and CDR2 as YNFKEQ. V lost 6 bases, J lost 5 bases, and 11 bases lay in between. This CDR3 is 13 amino acids long. CDR3 amino acids: CASSLHRDNEQFF. CDR3 DNA sequence: TGTGCCAGCAGTCTTCACAGGGACAATGAGCAGTTCTTC.

CDR3 sequence: CASSSIRGRETQYF. CDR3 DNA sequence: TGTGCCAGCAGCTCGATCAGGGGGCGAGAGACCCAGTACTTC. The chain couples TRBV11-2 to TRBJ2-5, with 8 nucleotides matching TRBD1. V lost 4 bases, J lost 4 bases, and 5 bases stayed unmatched. The CDR3 loop spans 14 amino acids. Per germline, CDR1 SGHAT and CDR2 FQNNGV.

The V gene is TRBV10-3, the J gene TRBJ2-5; TRBD1 matches at 9 bases. Germline CDR1 and CDR2: ENHRY and SYGVKD. Germline trimming cut 6 bases from V and 6 bases from J; bases unmatched to any gene: 2. CDR3 length: 12 amino acids. The CDR3 spells CAIRDRGKTQYF. Written as DNA, the CDR3 is TGTGCCATCAGGGACAGGGGAAAGACCCAGTACTTC.

The chain employs TRBV7-6 and TRBJ2-3; possibly TRBD2 for D (5 bases). Germline CDR1 SGHVS, CDR2 FNYEAQ. V dropped 0 bases and J dropped 4 bases, with 8 bases sitting between them. The CDR3 sequence is 14 residues long. CDR3 coding DNA: TGTGCCAGCAGCTTAGCCACTAGGGCAGATACGCAGTATTTT. This translates into CASSLATRADTQYF.

This clonotype was detected a few times. CDR3 loop: CASSPSGRSYEQYF. The CDR3 bases are TGTGCCAGCAGCCCTAGCGGGAGGTCCTACGAGCAGTACTTC. This chain uses TRBV7-2 with TRBJ2-7; 11 nucleotides line up with TRBD2. V trimming: 5 bases; J trimming: 1 base; junction bases outside the gene matches: 1. CDR3 size: 14 residues. CDR1 SGHTA and CDR2 FQGNSA come from the germline V gene.

The chain uses TRBV4-2 and TRBJ2-2, with 13 nucleotides matching TRBD2. CDR3 length equals 18 residues. Germline lookup yields CDR1 LGHNA and CDR2 YNFKEQ. V shed 3 bases, J shed 10 bases, and the junction held 14 bases outside the gene matches. CDR3 bases: TGTGCCAGCAGCCAGCTGACCGGGACTAGCGGGATACACCCGGAGCTGTTTTTT. Its translation is CASSQLTGTSGIHPELFF.

This CDR3 is CASSWGLGNIQYF. CDR3 nucleotide sequence: TGTGCCAGCAGTTGGGGCCTCGGGAACATTCAGTACTTC. The gene calls are TRBV6-2 or TRBV6-3 and TRBJ2-4; D perhaps matches TRBD1 (5 bases). Trimming removed 4 bases from V and 7 bases from J, with 11 bases in between. The CDR3 loop spans 13 amino acids. Germline lookup yields CDR1 MNHEY and CDR2 SVGEGT.

There are a few counts of this clonotype. This chain connects TRBV19 to TRBJ1-2; maybe TRBD1 (6 bases). CDR3 length equals 14 residues. V was pared by 6 bases and J by 5 bases, with 16 bases between. Germline CDR1 LNHDA, CDR2 SQIVND (reference sequence). The CDR3 DNA sequence: TGTGCCAGTAGCAGACAGGACCGATCTTATGGCTACACCTTC. This sequence encodes CASSRQDRSYGYTF.

The chain is built from TRBV19 and TRBJ2-2; either TRBD1 or TRBD2 may fit D (6 bases each). Germline V gives CDR1 LNHDA, CDR2 SQIVND (reference sequence). V was pared by 6 bases and J by 6 bases, with 17 bases between. This CDR3 contains 15 residues. Here the CDR3 DNA reads TGTGCCAGTAGGAAGGGGGGATTTAATCCCGGGGAGCTGTTTTTT. Translating it yields CASRKGGFNPGELFF.

This chain connects TRBV27 to TRBJ2-1, with TRBD1 identical over 12 bases. This CDR3 has 15 residues. V shed 7 bases and J 6 bases; nucleotides not matched to a gene: 7. The germline V gene encodes CDR1 MNHEY and CDR2 SMNVEV (reference sequence). CDR3 region: CASTAGTGGFNEQFF. Here the CDR3 DNA reads TGTGCCAGCACCGCCGGGACAGGGGGCTTCAATGAGCAGTTCTTC.

The chain combines TRBV14 with TRBJ2-3; 8 nucleotides match TRBD2. Germline assignment: CDR1 SGHDN and CDR2 FVKESK. The CDR3 totals 16 residues. After removal of 4 bases from V and 6 bases from J, the junction contained 12 bases not matched to a gene. In DNA form, the CDR3 reads TGTGCCAGCAGCCTGCCGAGCGGGAGTATTCTGGATACGCAGTATTTT. Amino acids: CASSLPSGSILDTQYF. Drawing the rest from reference TRBV14 and TRBJ2-3, the complete variable domain is EAGVTQFPSHSVIEKGQTVTLRCDPISGHDNLYWYRRVMGKEIKFLLHFVKESKQDESGMPNNRFLAERTGGTYSTLKVQPAELEDSGVYFCASSLPSGSILDTQYFGPGTRLTVL.

The chain has TRBV6-1 and TRBJ2-7; 10 bases fit TRBD2. The J segment lost 2 bases and the V segment lost 4 bases, leaving 11 bases of the junction unmatched. This CDR3 contains 17 residues. Germline CDR1 reads MNHNS; CDR2 reads SASEGT. CDR3 in amino acids: CASSGTSGVPRPYEQYF. The CDR3 nucleotides read TGTGCCAGCAGTGGGACTAGCGGAGTCCCCAGACCCTACGAGCAGTACTTC.

The genes are TRBV7-2 and TRBJ2-7; D is unclear. Between the trimmed V and J ends, which lost 1 base and 1 base, there was a span of 11 bases. This CDR3 has 15 amino acids. CDR1 and CDR2 from the germline V gene are SGHTA and FQGNSA. In DNA, the CDR3 is TGTGCCAGCAGCTTAGTTCGCCGTGGATCCTACGAGCAGTACTTC. Residues: CASSLVRRGSYEQYF.

The chain couples TRBV19 to TRBJ2-1; 10 bases agree with TRBD2. The CDR3 runs 15 residues. Germline-derived CDR1 and CDR2 are LNHDA and SQIVND (reference sequence). With 6 bases clipped from V and 6 bases from J, the junction kept 8 bases outside the gene matches. The CDR3 spells CASSSYLAGVNEQFF. DNA of the CDR3: TGTGCCAGTAGCTCCTACCTAGCGGGAGTCAATGAGCAGTTCTTC.

This clonotype has just a few counts. The chain links TRBV7-2 to TRBJ1-2, with no clear D. This CDR3 has 14 amino acids. Germline loops: CDR1 SGHTA, CDR2 FQGNSA. V was shortened by 2 bases and J by 7 bases, with 14 bases between the two germline ends. CDR3 nucleotide sequence: TGTGCCAGCAGCTTATCCGGGCCCGAGGGTGGCTACACCTTC. The encoded protein is CASSLSGPEGGYTF.

The chain has TRBV25-1 and TRBJ2-7, with D unclear. Germline CDR1 and CDR2: MGHDK and SYGVNS. Trimming cost V 2 bases and J 2 bases, with 7 bases left between them. The CDR3 consists of 13 residues. Written as DNA, the CDR3 is TGTGCCAGCAGTGAAGGTGGAGCCTACGAGCAGTACTTC. Translated, it gives CASSEGGAYEQYF.

V and J are TRBV29-1 and TRBJ1-1; no definite D call. V was shortened by 1 base and J by 2 bases, with 5 bases between the two germline ends. The CDR3 spans 12 residues. Germline CDR1 and CDR2: SQVTM and ANQGSEA. CDR3 nucleotide sequence: TGCAGCGTTGAAGGCGTAAACACTGAAGCTTTCTTT. As protein: CSVEGVNTEAFF.

Only a few counts were recorded for this clonotype. The chain is built from TRBV20-1 and TRBJ1-4; 7 nucleotides match TRBD1. CDR1 is DFQATT, CDR2 SNEGSKA, per germline (reference sequence). This CDR3 spans 16 amino acids. The V segment lost 6 bases and the J segment 8 bases; nucleotides outside the gene matches: 18. In nucleotides, the CDR3 is TGCAGTGCCACGCGTGCCTCGACGACAGGGTTCGAAAAACTGTTTTTT. Encoded protein: CSATRASTTGFEKLFF.

Only a few counts were recorded for this clonotype. V usage is TRBV20-1 and J usage is TRBJ2-3, with 7 bases matching TRBD1. The V gene's germline CDR1 is DFQATT and CDR2 SNEGSKA (reference sequence). This CDR3 has 15 residues. Unmatched junction bases numbered 8, after V lost 0 bases and J lost 5 bases. The CDR3 DNA reads as TGCAGTGCTAGAGATCATAGGGGGCCGGGAGATACGCAGTATTTT. It specifies CSARDHRGPGDTQYF.

V usage is TRBV27 and J usage is TRBJ1-3; no firm D call. This CDR3 contains 13 residues. With 3 bases removed from V and 4 bases from J, the gap between germline ends came to 7 bases. Germline assignment: CDR1 MNHEY and CDR2 SMNVEV (reference sequence). Written as DNA, the CDR3 is TGTGCCAGCAGTTTTAATGAGGGAAACACCATATATTTT. Translating gives CASSFNEGNTIYF.

The rearrangement links TRBV6-1 to TRBJ2-1; 11 nucleotides line up with TRBD1. There are 14 residues in the CDR3. V lost 10 bases, J lost 8 bases, and 10 bases stayed unmatched. CDR1 MNHNS and CDR2 SASEGT come from the germline V gene. Written as DNA, the CDR3 is TGTGCCACCTACCGGGACAGGGGGTTGTATGAGCAGTTCTTC. Its protein product is CATYRDRGLYEQFF.

The CDR3 region has the DNA TGTGCCAGCAGTTTAGACGGTACATCTGAAGCTTTCTTT. Translating gives CASSLDGTSEAFF. The chain combines TRBV27 with TRBJ1-1; no clear D gene. Trimming left V 2 bases short and J 6 bases short, with 10 bases between. Germline values: CDR1 MNHEY, CDR2 SMNVEV (reference sequence). CDR3 length equals 13 residues.

The chain has TRBV7-2 and TRBJ2-5, with D uncertain. The CDR3 runs to 16 residues. The germline CDR1 and CDR2 sequences are SGHTA and FQGNSA. V was shortened by 1 base and J by 5 bases, with 17 bases between the two germline ends. The CDR3 spells CASSLDSPPVGETQYF. For the CDR3, the DNA is TGTGCCAGCAGCTTAGACTCCCCTCCCGTGGGGGAGACCCAGTACTTC. The whole variable domain, remainder taken from reference TRBV7-2 and TRBJ2-5, is GAGVSQSPSNKVTEKGKDVELRCDPISGHTALYWYRQSLGQGLEFLIYFQGNSAPDKSGLPSDRFSAERTGGSVSTLTIQRTQQEDSAVYLCASSLDSPPVGETQYFGPGTRLLVL.